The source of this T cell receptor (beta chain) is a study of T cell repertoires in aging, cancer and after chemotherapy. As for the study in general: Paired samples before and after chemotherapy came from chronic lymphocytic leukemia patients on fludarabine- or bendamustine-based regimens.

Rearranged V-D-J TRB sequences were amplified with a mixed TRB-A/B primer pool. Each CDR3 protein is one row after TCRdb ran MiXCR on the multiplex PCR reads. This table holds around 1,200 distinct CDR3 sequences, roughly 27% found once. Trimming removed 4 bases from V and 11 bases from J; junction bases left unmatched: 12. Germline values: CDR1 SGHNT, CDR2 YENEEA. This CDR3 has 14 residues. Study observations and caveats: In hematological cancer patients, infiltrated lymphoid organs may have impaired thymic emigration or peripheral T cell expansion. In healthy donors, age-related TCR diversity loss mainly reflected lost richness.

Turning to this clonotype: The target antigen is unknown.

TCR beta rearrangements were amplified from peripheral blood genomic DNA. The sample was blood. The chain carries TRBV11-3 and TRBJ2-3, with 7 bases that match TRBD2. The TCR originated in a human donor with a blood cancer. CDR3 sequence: CASSSDPAGEVQYF. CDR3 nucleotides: TGTGCCAGCAGCTCTGACCCGGCGGGAGAGGTGCAGTATTTT.